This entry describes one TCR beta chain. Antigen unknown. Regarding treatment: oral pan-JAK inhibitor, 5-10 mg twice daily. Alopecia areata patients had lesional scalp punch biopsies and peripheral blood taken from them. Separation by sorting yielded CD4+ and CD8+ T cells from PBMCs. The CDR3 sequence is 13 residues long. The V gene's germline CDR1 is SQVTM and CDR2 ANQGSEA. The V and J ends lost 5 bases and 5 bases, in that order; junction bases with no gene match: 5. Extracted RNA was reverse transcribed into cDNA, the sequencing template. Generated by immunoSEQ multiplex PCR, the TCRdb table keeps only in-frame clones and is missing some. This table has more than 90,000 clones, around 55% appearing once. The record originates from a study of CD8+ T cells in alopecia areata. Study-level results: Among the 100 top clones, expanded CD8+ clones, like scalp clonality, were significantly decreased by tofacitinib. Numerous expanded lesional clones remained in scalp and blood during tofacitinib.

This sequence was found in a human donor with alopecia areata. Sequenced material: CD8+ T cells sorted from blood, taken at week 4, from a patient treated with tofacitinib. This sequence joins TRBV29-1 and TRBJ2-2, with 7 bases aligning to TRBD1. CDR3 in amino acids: CSVIGRGTGELFF. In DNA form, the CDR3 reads TGCAGCGTTATAGGCAGGGGGACCGGGGAGCTGTTTTTT.